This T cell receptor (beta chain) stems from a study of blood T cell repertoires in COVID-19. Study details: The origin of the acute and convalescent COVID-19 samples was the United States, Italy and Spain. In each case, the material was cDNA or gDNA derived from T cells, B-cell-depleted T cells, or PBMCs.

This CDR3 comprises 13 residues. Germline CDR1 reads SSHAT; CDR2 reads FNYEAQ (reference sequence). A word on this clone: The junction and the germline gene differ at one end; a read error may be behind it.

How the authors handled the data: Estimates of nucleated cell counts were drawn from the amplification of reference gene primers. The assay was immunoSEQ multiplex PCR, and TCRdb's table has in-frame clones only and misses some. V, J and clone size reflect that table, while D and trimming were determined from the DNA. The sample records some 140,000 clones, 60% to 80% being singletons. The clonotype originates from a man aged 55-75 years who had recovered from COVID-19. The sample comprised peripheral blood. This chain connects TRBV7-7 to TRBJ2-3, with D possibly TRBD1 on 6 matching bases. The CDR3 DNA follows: TGTGCTAGCAGCTGGACAGTCACAGATACGCAGTATTTT. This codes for CASSWTVTDTQYF.